The 30 T cell receptor beta chains reported below all come from one sample, sequenced in a study of cytomegalovirus exposure and HLA in healthy donors. The primer mix had 60 Vbeta and 13 Jbeta primers. Clones were sequenced by immunoSEQ multiplex PCR, and TCRdb holds only the in-frame ones, with some missing. The table records about 160,000 clones, about four fifths of them present only once. Sequencing was carried out using PBMCs. The receptors originated from a woman between 25 and 40 years old in good health and CMV-seropositive.

The rearrangement uses TRBV29-1 and TRBJ2-3; 8 bases line up with TRBD2. Germline trimming cut 4 bases from V and 1 base from J; bases unmatched to any gene: 4. The CDR3 has 14 residues. Germline V gene data show CDR1 as SQVTM and CDR2 as ANQGSEA. For the CDR3, the DNA is TGCAGCGTTGGACCAGCGGGAGGCACAGATACGCAGTATTTT. Protein product: CSVGPAGGTDTQYF.

The rearrangement joins TRBV21-1 to TRBJ1-2; the DNA was not used to check the table's D call, TRBD1. TRBV21-1 is deemed a pseudogene. This CDR3 spans 16 amino acids. The CDR3 sequence: CASSSQTGRISYGYTF. For the CDR3, the DNA is TGTGCCAGCAGCTCTCAGACAGGGAGGATCTCCTATGGCTACACCTTC.

This sequence joins TRBV18 and TRBJ2-7; tentative D call: TRBD1 (6 bases). The V and J ends lost 4 bases and 5 bases respectively, with 15 bases between them. The CDR3 sequence is 14 residues long. Germline values: CDR1 KGHSH, CDR2 LQKENI. For the CDR3, the DNA is TGTGCCAGCTCACTATCCAGGGGAAGTCACGAGCAGTACTTC. This gives the protein CASSLSRGSHEQYF.

This clone was seen once. This chain joins TRBV19 and TRBJ1-1, with a possible D match to TRBD1 (5 bases). Germline CDR1 is LNHDA and CDR2 is SQIVND (reference sequence). The germline V and J ends were trimmed by 3 bases and 11 bases, with 28 bases remaining between them. The CDR3 has 17 residues. The CDR3 sequence: CASSMRSGVRGHPRAFF. CDR3 nucleotides: TGTGCCAGTAGTATGAGGTCAGGTGTAAGGGGCCACCCGCGGGCTTTCTTT.

The V gene is TRBV6-1, the J gene TRBJ1-2, with a tentative D call TRBD1 (6 bases). From germline, CDR1 is MNHNS and CDR2 SASEGT. CDR3 size: 17 residues. Trimming stripped 3 bases from V and 4 bases from J, with 21 bases between. For the CDR3, the DNA is TGTGCCAGCAGTGAGGGCGAGAAGTACAGGGCTATCTATGGCTACACCTTC. It codes for CASSEGEKYRAIYGYTF.

This clone showed up just once. The chain has TRBV6-5 and TRBJ1-5; 10 bases match TRBD1. V trimming: 6 bases; J trimming: 5 bases; junction bases outside the gene matches: 4. There are 14 residues in the CDR3. Germline V gene sequence: CDR1 MNHEY, CDR2 SVGAGI. The DNA of the CDR3 is TGTGCCAGCAGGCGAGGGACAGGGGATCAGCCCCAGCATTTT. This sequence encodes CASRRGTGDQPQHF.

The chain is built from TRBV4-3 and TRBJ2-7; weak D call: TRBD2 (6 bases). The CDR3 is made up of 14 amino acids. Trimming removed 4 bases from V and 1 base from J, with 11 bases in between. Germline V gene sequence: CDR1 LGHNA, CDR2 YSLEER. As DNA, the CDR3 is TGCGCCAGCAGCCTCAAGGAGGGTTCCTACGAGCAGTACTTC. Its protein is CASSLKEGSYEQYF.

V and J are TRBV2 and TRBJ2-1; the D gene is possibly TRBD2 (7 bases). V was clipped by 7 bases and J by 1 base, with 20 bases between them. CDR3 length equals 17 residues. Germline assignment: CDR1 SNHLY and CDR2 FYNNEI. CDR3 coding DNA: TGTGCCAGCAATGTGCGGGGGACACCGACGTCCTACAATGAGCAGTTCTTC. Translation: CASNVRGTPTSYNEQFF.

This chain links TRBV7-2 with TRBJ2-3, with TRBD2 identical over 10 bases. The germline V gene has CDR1 SGHTA and CDR2 FQGNSA. V shed 1 base and J 3 bases; nucleotides not matched to a gene: 7. The CDR3 consists of 17 residues. The DNA for the CDR3 is TGTGCCAGCAGCTTAGGAAGAACTAGCGGGGAAACAGATACGCAGTATTTT. Its protein product is CASSLGRTSGETDTQYF.

The V gene is TRBV19, the J gene TRBJ1-5, with TRBD1 matching over 11 bases. J lost 6 bases, V lost 4 bases, and 8 bases had no gene match. Per the germline V gene, CDR1 is LNHDA and CDR2 is SQIVND (reference sequence). There are 16 residues in the CDR3. The CDR3 loop is CASSTSTGTGGQPQHF. CDR3 nucleotides: TGTGCCAGTAGTACATCAACCGGGACAGGGGGTCAGCCCCAGCATTTT.

This clone was detected a few times. This chain joins TRBV19 and TRBJ2-1; 8 nucleotides match TRBD2. The trim removed 3 bases at V and 4 bases at J, leaving 5 bases unmatched. Germline CDR1 and CDR2: LNHDA and SQIVND (reference sequence). The CDR3 is 15 amino acids. The CDR3 coding sequence is TGTGCCAGTAGTATGGGCGGGGGGACATACAATGAGCAGTTCTTC. It translates to CASSMGGGTYNEQFF.

The chain couples TRBV2 to TRBJ1-4; unclear D gene. CDR3 length equals 12 residues. The germline V gene has CDR1 SNHLY and CDR2 FYNNEI. Trimming shortened V by 4 bases and J by 2 bases, and 2 bases separated the two germline ends. The CDR3 spells CASSATNEKLFF. CDR3 in DNA: TGTGCCAGCAGTGCGACTAATGAAAAACTGTTTTTT.

This chain connects TRBV4-1 to TRBJ2-3, with TRBD2 matching over 8 bases. The junction had 16 bases not matched to a gene; V was cut back by 0 bases and J by 5 bases. The CDR3 extends over 19 amino acids. Germline-derived CDR1 and CDR2 are MGHRA and YSYEKL. DNA of the CDR3: TGCGCCAGCAGCCAAGATCCAGGAGAAGCTAGCGGGTTCATAGATACGCAGTATTTT. Translating it yields CASSQDPGEASGFIDTQYF.

The chain is built from TRBV5-5 and TRBJ2-3, with 7 nucleotides matching TRBD2. Trimming cost V 1 base and J 4 bases; bases outside gene matches: 12. Germline V gene lookup returns CDR1 SGHKS and CDR2 YYEKEE (reference sequence). The length of the CDR3 is 17 residues. The CDR3 bases are TGTGCCAGCAGCTTGTACTTCGCGGGGGTTACCTCAGATACGCAGTATTTT. This translates into CASSLYFAGVTSDTQYF.

The J gene is TRBJ2-3, the V gene TRBV11-2; D unclear. The V end lost 5 bases, the J end lost 6 bases, and 12 bases lay between the germline ends. The germline V gene encodes CDR1 SGHAT and CDR2 FQNNGV. The length of the CDR3 is 13 residues. CDR3 in DNA: TGTGCCAGCAGCCTCTCTACCGGGGATACGCAGTATTTT. Encoded protein: CASSLSTGDTQYF.

The chain is built from TRBV10-3 and TRBJ1-3; TRBD1 aligns across 9 bases. Germline V gene data show CDR1 as ENHRY and CDR2 as SYGVKD. This CDR3 comprises 15 residues. Losses at the gene ends were 5 bases for V and 4 bases for J; bases not matched to a gene: 6. Here the CDR3 DNA reads TGTGCCATCAGTCCTGTCACAGGGGGCGGAAACACCATATATTTT. Its protein product is CAISPVTGGGNTIYF.

The J gene is TRBJ2-7, the V gene TRBV4-3; 7 positions agree with TRBD2. V trimming: 0 bases; J trimming: 0 bases; junction bases outside the gene matches: 11. The germline V gene encodes CDR1 LGHNA and CDR2 YSLEER. The CDR3 runs 18 residues. The CDR3, as DNA: TGCGCCAGCAGCCAAGATAGGTTGGGGGGGGGATACTCCTACGAGCAGTACTTC. Protein: CASSQDRLGGGYSYEQYF.

This clone is a singleton in its sample. The chain recombines TRBV5-1 with TRBJ1-4, with D possibly matching TRBD1 (5 bases). V was trimmed by 0 bases and J by 7 bases, leaving 13 bases between them. CDR3 size: 15 residues. Germline CDR1 reads SGHRS; CDR2 reads YFSETQ. The CDR3 spells CASSLDHTGGEKLFF. The CDR3 bases are TGCGCCAGCAGCTTGGATCACACGGGGGGTGAAAAACTGTTTTTT.

This clone was detected once. The gene calls are TRBV10-3 and TRBJ2-2; a possible D gene is TRBD2 (6 bases). This CDR3 spans 12 amino acids. The germline gives CDR1 ENHRY, CDR2 SYGVKD. With 8 bases removed from V and 4 bases from J, the gap between germline ends came to 8 bases. The CDR3, as DNA: TGTGCCATCGGGGGGAGCACCGGGGAGCTGTTTTTT. This gives the protein CAIGGSTGELFF.

This chain connects TRBV4-3 to TRBJ2-5; 8 bases match TRBD1. CDR3 size: 17 residues. Trimming removed 1 base from V and 5 bases from J; junction bases left unmatched: 12. Per the germline V gene, CDR1 is LGHNA and CDR2 is YSLEER. The CDR3 sequence: CASSQGLAQGERETQYF. CDR3 nucleotides: TGCGCCAGCAGCCAAGGGTTGGCACAGGGGGAGCGGGAGACCCAGTACTTC.

This chain connects TRBV28 to TRBJ1-2; D is uncertain. The CDR3 covers 17 residues. CDR1 is MDHEN, CDR2 SYDVKM, per germline. V was shortened by 9 bases and J by 1 base, with 24 bases between the two germline ends. CDR3 nucleotide sequence: TGTGCCAGTCTATCGAACCGGGGTTCGTGGGTTAACTATGGCTACACCTTC. It is translated as CASLSNRGSWVNYGYTF.

The J gene is TRBJ2-7, the V gene TRBV5-4; D unresolved. CDR3 length: 15 residues. Trimming stripped 0 bases from V and 2 bases from J, with 12 bases between. Germline V gene lookup returns CDR1 SGHNT and CDR2 YYREEE (reference sequence). CDR3 amino acids: CASSLGIAVTYEQYF. The CDR3 DNA is TGTGCCAGCAGCTTGGGTATAGCAGTCACCTACGAGCAGTACTTC.

The CDR3 sequence: CASSPPILSGDYEQYF. The CDR3 region has the DNA TGTGCCAGCAGTCCCCCAATCTTAAGCGGGGACTACGAGCAGTACTTC. The chain combines TRBV6-6 with TRBJ2-7; 7 nucleotides line up with TRBD2. Germline V CDR1 and CDR2: MNHNY, SVGAGI (reference sequence). This CDR3 comprises 16 residues. J lost 3 bases, V lost 5 bases, and 13 bases had no gene match.

The rearrangement links TRBV6-5 to TRBJ1-6; D possibly corresponds to TRBD1 (5 bases). The germline V and J ends were trimmed by 6 bases and 2 bases, with 11 bases remaining between them. The germline CDR1 and CDR2 sequences are MNHEY and SVGAGI. This CDR3 has 15 residues. CDR3 DNA sequence: TGTGCCAGCAGCTCGGGACTTACCTATAATTCACCCCTCCACTTT. It specifies CASSSGLTYNSPLHF.

The rearrangement joins TRBV6-9 to TRBJ2-5, with TRBD2 matching over 11 bases. Germline V gene data show CDR1 as MNHGY and CDR2 as SVAAGI. V lost 1 base, J lost 1 base, and 2 bases stayed unmatched. CDR3 length equals 16 residues. The CDR3 DNA is TGTGCCAGCAGTTATTATACTAGCGGGGGCCAAGAGACCCAGTACTTC. Residues: CASSYYTSGGQETQYF.

The chain couples TRBV19 to TRBJ2-1, with no clear D. Trimming removed 5 bases from V and 4 bases from J, with 6 bases in between. CDR1 LNHDA and CDR2 SQIVND come from the germline V gene (reference sequence). The CDR3 covers 12 residues. The CDR3 region is CASSLQYNEQFF. CDR3 DNA: TGTGCCAGTAGTCTGCAGTACAATGAGCAGTTCTTC.

The J gene is TRBJ2-7, the V gene TRBV28; TRBD1 aligns across 7 bases. Trimming cost V 5 bases and J 6 bases; bases outside gene matches: 7. In germline, CDR1 is MDHEN, CDR2 SYDVKM. The length of the CDR3 is 13 residues. The CDR3 protein is CASSHNNRGEQYF. The CDR3, as DNA: TGTGCCAGCAGTCACAATAACAGGGGCGAGCAGTACTTC.

This clone was detected once. V is TRBV12-5 and J is TRBJ2-1; D unresolved. Trimming pared 5 bases from V and 0 bases from J, leaving 14 bases between. Germline values: CDR1 LGHNT, CDR2 FRNRAP. The CDR3 has 16 amino acids. CDR3: CASGVGDSYSYNEQFF. The CDR3 DNA sequence: TGTGCTAGTGGTGTTGGTGACTCGTACTCCTACAATGAGCAGTTCTTC.

This chain joins TRBV15 and TRBJ2-3, with 8 nucleotides matching TRBD2. From germline, CDR1 is LNHNV and CDR2 YYDKDF (reference sequence). The CDR3 loop spans 16 amino acids. V was pared by 5 bases and J by 1 base, with 8 bases of the junction left unmatched. The CDR3 sequence is CATSSDRRGGTDTQYF. In nucleotides, the CDR3 is TGTGCCACCAGCTCAGATCGGCGGGGGGGCACAGATACGCAGTATTTT.

The chain employs TRBV10-3 and TRBJ2-3, with D perhaps matching TRBD2 (6 bases). V was pared by 8 bases and J by 0 bases, with 12 bases between. CDR3 length equals 14 residues. Germline lookup yields CDR1 ENHRY and CDR2 SYGVKD. CDR3 residues: CAIGSGPSTDTQYF. CDR3 nucleotide sequence: TGTGCCATCGGAAGCGGGCCTAGCACAGATACGCAGTATTTT.